This T cell receptor (beta chain) comes out of a study of T-cell reconstitution after alpha-beta-depleted transplantation in children. Germline V gives CDR1 MRHNA, CDR2 SNTAGT. Trimming pared 5 bases from V and 6 bases from J, leaving 26 bases between. The CDR3 extends over 17 amino acids. The authors prepared the TCRbeta library with unique molecular identifiers. One entry per CDR3 protein results from TCRdb running MiXCR on the PCR reads. Of 750,000 to 950,000 distinct CDR3 sequences detected, 16% appear once; the ten largest clones hold approximately 4.5%. Sequencing was performed on PBMCs, mostly from graft donor cells, taken 360 days after TCRalphabeta/CD19-depleted stem cell transplant. This TCR derives from a male patient younger than 18 who had a stem cell transplant for acute lymphoblastic leukemia, so the T cells may come from the graft donor. The V call is TRBV6-4, the J call TRBJ2-7; D is perhaps TRBD1 or TRBD2 (5 bases each). The CDR3 region is CASSRPGRHRFLIEQYF. CDR3 nucleotide sequence: TGTGCCAGCAGTCGCCCGGGACGACATCGTTTTCTAATCGAGCAGTACTTC.